Below, 18 T cell receptor beta chains from the same sample are listed, as sequenced in a study of T cell changes during pregnancy in multiple sclerosis. TCRdb's table, derived via immunoSEQ multiplex PCR, lists solely in-frame clones and lacks some. The sample has tens of thousands of clones, around 94% seen once. Sequencing was performed on CD4+ T cells from peripheral blood mononuclear cells, taken after pregnancy. The receptors come from a female donor with multiple sclerosis, enrolled in a pregnancy study.

The chain couples TRBV6-1 to TRBJ2-3, with TRBD1 matching over 9 bases. Germline lookup yields CDR1 MNHNS and CDR2 SASEGT. With V trimmed by 5 bases and J by 3 bases, 6 bases remained unmatched. The CDR3 sequence is 15 residues long. The CDR3 protein is CASSLQGARTDTQYF. The CDR3 nucleotides are TGTGCCAGCAGTTTACAGGGGGCGCGGACAGATACGCAGTATTTT.

The CDR3 region has the DNA TGTGCCAGCAGTGAAGCGGGGACAGTTAGCAATCAGCCCCAGCATTTT. Encoded protein: CASSEAGTVSNQPQHF. The gene calls are TRBV6-1 and TRBJ1-5, with TRBD1 identical over 7 bases. Germline trimming cut 0 bases from V and 0 bases from J; bases unmatched to any gene: 2. Looked up from germline, CDR1 is MNHNS and CDR2 is SASEGT. The CDR3 is 16 amino acids.

This chain joins TRBV5-4 and TRBJ2-7; 7 nucleotides align to TRBD1. Trimming at V came to 0 bases and at J to 0 bases, leaving 3 bases not matched to a gene. Germline values: CDR1 SGHNT, CDR2 YYREEE (reference sequence). The CDR3 spans 15 residues. CDR3 loop: CASSLAPGGSYEQYF. Here the CDR3 DNA reads TGTGCCAGCAGCTTGGCGCCAGGGGGCTCCTACGAGCAGTACTTC.

The CDR3 protein is CSLQGTGWFYNEQFF. The CDR3 bases are TGCAGCTTACAGGGGACAGGGTGGTTCTACAATGAGCAGTTCTTC. The chain employs TRBV29-1 and TRBJ2-1; 9 bases match TRBD1. The CDR3 spans 15 residues. The trim removed 8 bases at V and 3 bases at J, leaving 11 bases unmatched. The germline CDR1 and CDR2 sequences are SQVTM and ANQGSEA.

Regarding this clone: An end of the junction does not agree with germline; a read error may underlie this. The chain carries TRBV19 and TRBJ2-5, with D unresolved. Germline V gene lookup returns CDR1 LNHDA and CDR2 SQIVND (reference sequence). The CDR3 contains 14 residues. DNA for the CDR3: TGTGCCAGTACTACTGACGGAGACCAAGGGACCCAGTACTTC. Protein product: CASTTDGDQGTQYF. Looking up the rest from reference TRBV19 and TRBJ2-5 gives the full variable domain: DGGITQSPKYLFRKEGQNVTLSCEQNLNHDAMYWYRQDPGQGLRLIYYSQIVNDFQKGDIAEGYSVSREKKESFPLTVTSAQKNPTAFYLCASTTDGDQGTQYFGPGTRLLVL.

This chain uses TRBV15 with TRBJ2-3; D is undetermined. Between the trimmed V and J ends, which lost 8 bases and 5 bases, there was a span of 14 bases. Germline V gives CDR1 LNHNV, CDR2 YYDKDF (reference sequence). The length of the CDR3 is 13 residues. Here the CDR3 DNA reads TGTGCCACCGAATCAGGTGCCGGAGATACGCAGTATTTT. It translates to CATESGAGDTQYF.

The chain is built from TRBV5-4 and TRBJ2-5; D ambiguous. The CDR3 covers 14 residues. V was shortened by 1 base and J by 5 bases, with 12 bases between the two germline ends. Per the germline V gene, CDR1 is SGHNT and CDR2 is YYREEE (reference sequence). The DNA for the CDR3 is TGTGCCAGCAGCTTGACGGCAACCGGGGAGACCCAGTACTTC. Amino acids: CASSLTATGETQYF.

The rearrangement links TRBV28 to TRBJ1-1; D remains ambiguous. The CDR3 is 12 amino acids. Trimming removed 6 bases from V and 5 bases from J, with 10 bases in between. CDR1 MDHEN and CDR2 SYDVKM come from the germline V gene. The DNA of the CDR3 is TGTGCCAGCAGCTATTCGGTAACTGAAGCTTTCTTT. It translates to CASSYSVTEAFF.

This clone was seen a few times. The chain employs TRBV6-6 and TRBJ2-1; 10 bases are shared with TRBD2. With V trimmed by 2 bases and J by 5 bases, 0 bases remained unmatched. The CDR3 consists of 14 residues. Germline loops: CDR1 MNHNY, CDR2 SVGAGI (reference sequence). CDR3 nucleotides: TGTGCCAGCAGTTACGGGACTAGCGACAATGAGCAGTTCTTC. This translates into CASSYGTSDNEQFF.

The chain employs TRBV27 and TRBJ2-7; 10 nucleotides agree with TRBD1. CDR1 and CDR2 from the germline V gene are MNHEY and SMNVEV (reference sequence). Trimming cost V 6 bases and J 0 bases; bases outside gene matches: 11. The CDR3 totals 17 residues. The CDR3 nucleotides read TGTGCCAGCAGCCCCGGGACAGGGGTGATCGGCTCCTACGAGCAGTACTTC. Protein sequence: CASSPGTGVIGSYEQYF.

V and J are TRBV4-2 and TRBJ2-3; D not resolved. CDR3 size: 13 residues. The germline CDR1 and CDR2 sequences are LGHNA and YNFKEQ. V was cut by 6 bases and J by 0 bases, with 7 bases left in between. CDR3 nucleotide sequence: TGTGCCAGCAGTAGACTTAGCACAGATACGCAGTATTTT. Translation gives CASSRLSTDTQYF.

The chain links TRBV19 to TRBJ1-2, with 12 positions matching TRBD1. Germline assignment: CDR1 LNHDA and CDR2 SQIVND (reference sequence). The CDR3 loop spans 15 amino acids. Germline trimming cut 5 bases from V and 2 bases from J; bases unmatched to any gene: 3. CDR3 loop: CASSSGTGGNYGYTF. The CDR3 DNA is TGTGCCAGTAGTTCCGGGACAGGGGGCAACTATGGCTACACCTTC.

This clone was counted once. This chain uses TRBV14 with TRBJ2-3; 9 positions match TRBD2. Germline V gene lookup returns CDR1 SGHDN and CDR2 FVKESK. V gave up 0 bases and J gave up 4 bases; unmatched junction bases: 11. The CDR3 contains 18 residues. For the CDR3, the DNA is TGTGCCAGCAGCCAAGAGGTCGGCGCGGGAGGGCTCTCAGATACGCAGTATTTT. Translated, it gives CASSQEVGAGGLSDTQYF. Using reference TRBV14 and TRBJ2-3 for the parts outside the CDR3, the full variable domain is EAGVTQFPSHSVIEKGQTVTLRCDPISGHDNLYWYRRVMGKEIKFLLHFVKESKQDESGMPNNRFLAERTGGTYSTLKVQPAELEDSGVYFCASSQEVGAGGLSDTQYFGPGTRLTVL.

The rearrangement joins TRBV4-2 to TRBJ2-7, with 7 nucleotides matching TRBD1. J gave up 3 bases and V 4 bases, and 9 bases lay outside the gene matches. This CDR3 is built from 15 residues. Germline lookup yields CDR1 LGHNA and CDR2 YNFKEQ. CDR3 DNA sequence: TGTGCCAGCAGCCCAGACAGGGTTGCGGTCTACGAGCAGTACTTC. It encodes CASSPDRVAVYEQYF.

This rearrangement joins TRBV15 to TRBJ2-1; 13 nucleotides agree with TRBD2. In germline, CDR1 is LNHNV, CDR2 YYDKDF (reference sequence). Trimming removed 3 bases from V and 6 bases from J; junction bases left unmatched: 2. This CDR3 has 15 amino acids. As DNA, the CDR3 is TGTGCCACCAGCAGGAGGACTAGCGGGAGCAATGAGCAGTTCTTC. Protein product: CATSRRTSGSNEQFF.

The chain has TRBV6-5 and TRBJ2-7, with D hard to call. The CDR3 loop spans 16 amino acids. The V end was cut by 1 base, the J end by 2 bases, with 15 bases between. Germline V gives CDR1 MNHEY, CDR2 SVGAGI. The DNA for the CDR3 is TGTGCCAGCAGTTACTTCGGCCAGCATCGGGCCTACGAGCAGTACTTC. Protein: CASSYFGQHRAYEQYF.

This sequence joins TRBV19 and TRBJ1-5; D might be TRBD1 (5 bases). V lost 1 base and J lost 6, with 13 bases in between. The CDR3 is 15 residues long. The germline V gene encodes CDR1 LNHDA and CDR2 SQIVND (reference sequence). In DNA, the CDR3 is TGTGCCAGTAGTATAGGCCAGGGCTTGGTTCAGCCCCAGCATTTT. Protein product: CASSIGQGLVQPQHF.

V gene TRBV7-2 combines with J gene TRBJ1-2, with D maybe TRBD1 (6 bases). The CDR3 totals 17 residues. Germline values: CDR1 SGHTA, CDR2 FQGNSA. V was clipped by 7 bases and J by 4 bases, with 25 bases between them. Here the CDR3 reads CASTSRFGARDTYGYTF. CDR3 nucleotide sequence: TGTGCCAGCACCTCAAGGTTCGGGGCTCGGGACACCTATGGCTACACCTTC.